This T cell receptor beta chain emerged from a study of post-analysis software for immune sequencing data. Study-level points and caveats: Roughly five TRBV segments were more frequent in patients than controls; TRBV5-6, TRBV5-1 and TRBV20-1 belonged to this group. Normalized Chao1 diversity was significantly lower in multiple sclerosis patients than in controls.

This clonotype was seen only a few times. Its target is not known. Germline CDR1 LNHNV, CDR2 YYDKDF (reference sequence). The CDR3 runs to 18 residues. Deletions cut 0 bases from V and 1 base from J, with 16 bases between. Unique molecular identifiers tagged the TCR beta cDNA libraries. TCRdb recomputed calls from the PCR reads with MiXCR, one row per CDR3 protein. This table holds approximately 350,000 distinct CDR3 sequences, less than 35% found once. The TCR sequence derives from a girl under 18 with multiple sclerosis. The chain recombines TRBV15 with TRBJ1-5, with D possibly being TRBD1 (5 bases). The sequencing input was blood. DNA of the CDR3: TGTGCCACCAGCAGAGAGTGGATTCGGGGACCGAGCAATCAGCCCCAGCATTTT. Amino acid sequence: CATSREWIRGPSNQPQHF.